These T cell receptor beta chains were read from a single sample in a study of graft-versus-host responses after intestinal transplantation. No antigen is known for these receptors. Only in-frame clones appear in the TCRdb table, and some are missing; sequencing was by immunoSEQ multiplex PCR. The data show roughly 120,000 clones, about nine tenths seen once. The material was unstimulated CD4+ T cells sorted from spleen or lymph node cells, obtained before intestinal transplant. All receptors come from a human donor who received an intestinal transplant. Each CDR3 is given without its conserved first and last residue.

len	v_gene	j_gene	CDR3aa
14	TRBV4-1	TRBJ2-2	ASSQRLTVNTGELF
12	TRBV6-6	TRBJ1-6	ASSYPGGTSPLH
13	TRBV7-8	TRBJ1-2	ASSHAGPVNYGYT
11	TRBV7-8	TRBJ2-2	ASSLGGSGELF
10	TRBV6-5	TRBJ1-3	ASSSQGATIY
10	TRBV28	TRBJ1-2	ASSPEVYGYT
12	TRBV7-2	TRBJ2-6	ASSLDGGANVLT
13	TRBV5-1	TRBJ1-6	ASSPGTGYNSPLH
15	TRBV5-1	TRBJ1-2	ASSPRPGQGREDGYT
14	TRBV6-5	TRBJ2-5	ASSYQLRTGTGTQY
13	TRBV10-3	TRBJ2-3	AASGRAPAADTQY
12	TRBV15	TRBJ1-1	ATSIKNRGTEAF
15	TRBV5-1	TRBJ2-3	ASSLLVTGGAEDTQY
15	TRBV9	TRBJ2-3	ASSPRGLAGGADTQY
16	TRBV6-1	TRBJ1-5	ASSEAWGGQGSNQPQH
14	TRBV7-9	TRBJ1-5	ASSLVRDRGDQPQH
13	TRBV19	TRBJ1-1	ASSPRQGTNTEAF
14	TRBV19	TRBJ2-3	ASSSGTSGDTDTQY
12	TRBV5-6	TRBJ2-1	ASLKSGTYNEQF
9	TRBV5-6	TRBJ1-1	ARSILAEAF
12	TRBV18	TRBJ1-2	ASSPPRENYGYT
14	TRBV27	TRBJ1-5	ASSYGDRGRNQPQH
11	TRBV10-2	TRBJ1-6	ASTVEGSSPLH
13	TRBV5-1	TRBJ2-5	TSSLLLADQETQY
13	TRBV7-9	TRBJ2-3	ASSLGRGTSDTQY
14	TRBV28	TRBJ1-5	ASNTLWTGGSQPQH
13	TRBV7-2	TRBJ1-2	ASSSRVEKTYGYT
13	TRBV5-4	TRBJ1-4	ASSLGGQGGEKLF
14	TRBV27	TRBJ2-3	ASSLKYRGRKDTQY
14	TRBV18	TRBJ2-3	ASSPIRGRSTDTQY
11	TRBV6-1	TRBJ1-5	ATGTVINQPQH
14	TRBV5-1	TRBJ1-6	ASSLDTKKLGSPLH
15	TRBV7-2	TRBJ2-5	ASTLGRLALPQETQY
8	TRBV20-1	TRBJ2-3	SVHSDTQY
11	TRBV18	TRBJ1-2	ASSPDRYYGYT
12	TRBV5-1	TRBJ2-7	ASSPRDRTYEQY
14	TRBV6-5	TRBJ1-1	ASSSYSMAGPTEAF
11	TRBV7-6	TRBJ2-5	ASSSVELMAQY
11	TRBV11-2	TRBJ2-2	ASSSQGTGELF
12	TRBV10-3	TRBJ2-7	AIRPTSGVNEQY
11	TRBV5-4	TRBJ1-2	ASSKDRVYGYT
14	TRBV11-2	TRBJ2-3	ATSPFSGLSTDTQY
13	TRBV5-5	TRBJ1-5	ASSTSLRSNQPQH
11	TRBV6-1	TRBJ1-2	ASSGPGFYGYT
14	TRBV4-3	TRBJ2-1	ASSQAHGGGYNEQF
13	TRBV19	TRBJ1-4	ASSMGATVYEKLF
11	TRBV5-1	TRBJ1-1	ASSPGLNTEAF
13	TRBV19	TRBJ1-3	ASSIGRTAGNTIY
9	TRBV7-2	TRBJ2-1	ASAAGIEQF
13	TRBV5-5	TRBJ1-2	ASSLTAHGFYGYT
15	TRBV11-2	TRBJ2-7	ASTLRPSGATYYEQY
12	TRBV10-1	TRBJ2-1	ASSLDLLSNEQF
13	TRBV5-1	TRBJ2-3	ASSFSGGTTDTQY